Listed below are T cell receptor beta chains from one sample, sequenced in a study of post-analysis software for immune sequencing data. TCRdb re-derived calls from the PCR reads in MiXCR, one entry per CDR3 protein. The data show hundreds of thousands of distinct CDR3 sequences, around 27% seen once. The source material was blood. These receptor sequences come from a girl aged 10 to 17 with multiple sclerosis. CDR3s include the opening cysteine and the closing phenylalanine or tryptophan. A D gene is named only where the DNA matches it firmly. Expanded clones are given a class, and other clones once, few, many or no size at all.

CDR3: CSAKVARAGPHEQFF
DNA: TGCAGTGCCAAGGTCGCGCGCGCAGGCCCCCATGAGCAGTTCTTC
V: TRBV20-1
D: NA
size: NA
J: TRBJ2-1

CDR3: CASLPQTASYNEQFF
DNA: TGCGCCAGCCTTCCACAGACTGCCTCCTACAATGAGCAGTTCTTC
V: TRBV4-1
D: NA
size: few
J: TRBJ2-1

CDR3: CSARAPGGGETQFF
DNA: TGCAGTGCTAGGGCCCCAGGGGGTGGAGAGACCCAGTTCTTC
V: TRBV20-1
D: TRBD1
size: NA
J: TRBJ2-1

CDR3: CASSLGGPFGYTF
DNA: TGTGCCAGCAGTTTAGGTGGCCCCTTTGGCTACACCTTC
V: TRBV12-3/TRBV12-4
D: NA
size: few
J: TRBJ1-2

CDR3: CSARAPGQGYGYTF
DNA: TGCAGTGCTAGAGCCCCGGGACAGGGCTATGGCTACACCTTC
V: TRBV20-1
D: TRBD1
size: NA
J: TRBJ1-2

CDR3: CASSQELAQRSNEQFF
DNA: TGTGCCAGCAGCCAAGAACTAGCACAGCGGAGCAATGAGCAGTTCTTC
V: TRBV3-1
D: NA
size: NA
J: TRBJ2-1

CDR3: CASSGPGHQYF
DNA: TGTGCCAGCAGTGGACCGGGACATCAGTATTTT
V: TRBV6-6
D: NA
size: NA
J: TRBJ2-3

CDR3: CASSAYRGNTDTQYF
DNA: TGCGCCAGCAGCGCCTACAGGGGAAACACAGATACGCAGTATTTT
V: TRBV5-1
D: TRBD1
size: NA
J: TRBJ2-3

CDR3: CASSHTTEGGRAYGYTF
DNA: TGTGCCAGCAGCCACACGACTGAGGGGGGCCGAGCTTATGGCTACACCTTC
V: TRBV7-9
D: NA
size: NA
J: TRBJ1-2

CDR3: CASSFGPGAQETQYF
DNA: TGTGCCAGCAGCTTTGGTCCAGGGGCCCAAGAGACCCAGTACTTC
V: TRBV7-8
D: NA
size: NA
J: TRBJ2-5

CDR3: CASQPGSAGANVLTF
DNA: TGTGCCAGCCAACCGGGATCCGCTGGGGCCAACGTCCTGACTTTC
V: TRBV28
D: NA
size: NA
J: TRBJ2-6

CDR3: CASSEFWSSGYGQYF
DNA: TGTGCCAGCAGTGAATTTTGGAGTTCCGGCTACGGGCAGTACTTC
V: TRBV6-1
D: NA
size: NA
J: TRBJ2-7

CDR3: CASSTVGAGGSYEQYF
DNA: TGTGCCAGCAGTACCGTGGGCGCGGGGGGCTCCTACGAGCAGTACTTC
V: TRBV28
D: TRBD2
size: few
J: TRBJ2-7

CDR3: CSAEGGSGNEQFF
DNA: TGCAGTGCTGAGGGGGGGTCTGGGAATGAGCAGTTCTTC
V: TRBV20-1
D: NA
size: few
J: TRBJ2-1

CDR3: CSAVRRALRQETQYF
DNA: TGCAGTGCTGTAAGGAGAGCCCTCCGCCAAGAGACCCAGTACTTC
V: TRBV20-1
D: NA
size: NA
J: TRBJ2-5

CDR3: CASSLERDGYNEQFF
DNA: TGTGCCAGCAGCTTAGAACGCGACGGATACAATGAGCAGTTCTTC
V: TRBV11-2
D: NA
size: few
J: TRBJ2-1

CDR3: CASSQWREQYF
DNA: TGTGCCAGCAGCCAGTGGCGAGAGCAGTACTTC
V: TRBV14
D: NA
size: NA
J: TRBJ2-7

CDR3: CASAPPRFEAFF
DNA: TGTGCCAGCGCCCCTCCTCGGTTTGAAGCTTTCTTT
V: TRBV7-4
D: NA
size: few
J: TRBJ1-1

CDR3: CASSGYRRPSENQPQHF
DNA: TGTGCCAGCAGCGGATACAGGCGTCCTTCCGAAAATCAGCCCCAGCATTTT
V: TRBV7-8
D: NA
size: NA
J: TRBJ1-5

CDR3: CAIMTNTEAFF
DNA: TGTGCCATCATGACTAACACTGAAGCTTTCTTT
V: TRBV10-3
D: NA
size: NA
J: TRBJ1-1

CDR3: CASLGTGNTGERFF
DNA: TGTGCCAGCCTCGGGACAGGGAACACCGGGGAGCGGTTTTTT
V: TRBV27
D: TRBD1
size: NA
J: TRBJ2-2

CDR3: CASSLEVVGTGGDEQYF
DNA: TGTGCCAGCAGCTTAGAGGTAGTGGGGACAGGGGGCGACGAGCAGTACTTC
V: TRBV11-2
D: TRBD1
size: once
J: TRBJ2-7

CDR3: CSVGSQAYEKLFF
DNA: TGCAGCGTTGGAAGTCAGGCCTATGAAAAACTGTTTTTT
V: TRBV29-1
D: NA
size: NA
J: TRBJ1-4

CDR3: CASSQVHSGNYEQYF
DNA: TGCGCCAGCAGCCAAGTTCATAGCGGGAACTACGAGCAGTACTTC
V: TRBV4-1
D: TRBD2
size: NA
J: TRBJ2-7

CDR3: CSAPSPGTGITEAFF
DNA: TGCAGTGCGCCCAGCCCCGGGACAGGTATTACTGAAGCTTTCTTT
V: TRBV20-1
D: TRBD1
size: NA
J: TRBJ1-1

CDR3: CASSVAGDSSYEQYF
DNA: TGTGCCAGCAGCGTAGCAGGGGACAGCTCCTACGAGCAGTACTTC
V: TRBV9
D: TRBD1
size: NA
J: TRBJ2-7

CDR3: CSASVGTVTEAFF
DNA: TGCAGTGCTAGCGTCGGGACCGTTACTGAAGCTTTCTTT
V: TRBV20-1
D: NA
size: NA
J: TRBJ1-1

CDR3: CASSYHRGGSGANVLTF
DNA: TGTGCCAGCAGCTACCACAGGGGTGGGTCTGGGGCCAACGTCCTGACTTTC
V: TRBV27
D: TRBD1
size: NA
J: TRBJ2-6

CDR3: CSVDGPAGRDTQYF
DNA: TGCAGCGTTGACGGCCCAGCGGGACGGGATACGCAGTATTTT
V: TRBV29-1
D: TRBD2
size: NA
J: TRBJ2-3

CDR3: CASSLEGNYGYTF
DNA: TGTGCCAGCAGTTTGGAGGGTAACTATGGCTACACCTTC
V: TRBV5-1
D: NA
size: many
J: TRBJ1-2

CDR3: CASSQDTVSYEQYF
DNA: TGTGCCAGCAGCCAAGATACAGTTTCCTACGAGCAGTACTTC
V: TRBV3-1
D: NA
size: few
J: TRBJ2-7

CDR3: CSVPTWRTQPQHF
DNA: TGCAGCGTCCCCACCTGGAGGACTCAGCCCCAGCATTTT
V: TRBV29-1
D: NA
size: NA
J: TRBJ1-5

CDR3: CSGSRTPGGETQYF
DNA: TGCAGCGGTTCTCGGACTCCAGGAGGGGAGACCCAGTACTTC
V: TRBV29-1
D: NA
size: many
J: TRBJ2-5

CDR3: CSAGGGDDEQFF
DNA: TGCAGTGCCGGAGGGGGGGACGATGAGCAGTTCTTC
V: TRBV20-1
D: NA
size: few
J: TRBJ2-1